This is a list of T cell receptor beta chains from one sample in a study of OX40 agonist ivuxolimab in advanced cancers. The table came from immunoSEQ multiplex PCR; TCRdb's copy has only in-frame clones and leaves some out. This table holds fewer than 100,000 clones, roughly 91% found once. Sequencing was performed on CD4+ or CD8+ T cells sorted from blood, taken in a trial of the OX40 agonist ivuxolimab. These receptors all stem from an adult with an advanced solid tumor such as melanoma, head and neck, liver or kidney cancer. The CDR3 runs from the conserved cysteine through the conserved F or W. D genes are given only for firm matches. A clone size is listed for some rows: how often the clone was seen (once, few, many), or a class if it is expanded.

cdr3_length,j_call,v_call,clone_size,d_call,cdr3_nt,cdr3_aa
15,TRBJ2-2,TRBV5-6,.,TRBD1,TGTGCCAGCAGCCGGACAGGTAGTCGGACCGGGGAGCTGTTTTTT,CASSRTGSRTGELFF
15,TRBJ2-1,TRBV5-6,.,TRBD2,TGTGCCAGCAGCTTTGGCGGGAGGGCCGAGAATGAGCAGTTCTTC,CASSFGGRAENEQFF
14,TRBJ2-7,TRBV27,.,.,TGTGCCAGCAGTCCGCGGGAAAGCTCCTACGAGCAGTACTTC,CASSPRESSYEQYF
13,TRBJ2-5,TRBV9,.,.,TGTGCCAGCAGCGCAGGGCTGGAAGAGACCCAGTACTTC,CASSAGLEETQYF
13,TRBJ2-7,TRBV28,.,TRBD1,TGTGCCAGCCTTAGCCCGGGACAGGGTATACCGTACTTC,CASLSPGQGIPYF
13,TRBJ2-7,TRBV9,.,TRBD1,TGTGCCAGCAGCCAGGGGGTATCCTACGAGCAGTACTTC,CASSQGVSYEQYF
14,TRBJ2-7,TRBV15,once,.,TGTGCCACCAGCAGAGGGGACTTTTCCTACGAGCAGTACTTC,CATSRGDFSYEQYF
13,TRBJ2-5,TRBV19,.,TRBD2,TGTGCCAGTAGTATTGGGGCTAGCGGGACCCAGTACTTC,CASSIGASGTQYF
16,TRBJ2-2,TRBV18,.,.,TGTGCCAGCTCACCTACTACAGGTAGATCGACCGGGGAGCTGTTTTTT,CASSPTTGRSTGELFF
13,TRBJ1-2,TRBV13,.,.,TGTGCCAGCAGCGGCAGGGGAGGGGGTGGCTACACCTTC,CASSGRGGGGYTF
15,TRBJ1-3,TRBV10-3,once,.,TGTGCCATCAACGAGGGGGAGACCTCTGGAAACACCATATATTTT,CAINEGETSGNTIYF
15,TRBJ2-7,TRBV6-5,.,TRBD2,TGTGCCAGCAGCTTGACTAGCGGGAGCTCCTACGAGCAGTACTTC,CASSLTSGSSYEQYF
13,TRBJ2-1,TRBV28,.,.,TGTGCCAGCAGTTCTTACAGGACCAATGAGCAGTTCTTC,CASSSYRTNEQFF
15,TRBJ2-4,TRBV28,once,TRBD1,TGTGCCAGCAGAGAGCATCAGGGGGATCGAAACATTCAGTACTTC,CASREHQGDRNIQYF
14,TRBJ1-1,TRBV7-2,once,.,TGTGCCAGCAGCTTAGAAGGGAAGAACACTGAAGCTTTCTTT,CASSLEGKNTEAFF
12,TRBJ1-1,TRBV5-6,.,.,TGTGCCAGCAGCGGGGGTGCCACTGAAGCTTTCTTT,CASSGGATEAFF
14,TRBJ2-3,TRBV5-1,once,.,TGCGCCAGCAGCTTAAACGGACACACAGATACGCAGTATTTT,CASSLNGHTDTQYF
14,TRBJ2-5,TRBV28,.,TRBD2,TGTGCCAGCAGCCCACCGCGGGAGCAAGAGACCCAGTACTTC,CASSPPREQETQYF
14,TRBJ2-7,TRBV2,.,TRBD1,TGTGCCAGCAGTGACCACAGGGGGTCCTACGAGCAGTACTTC,CASSDHRGSYEQYF
15,TRBJ2-2,TRBV11-3,.,TRBD1,TGTGCCAGCAGCCACGGACAGGGGGCCGGCGGGGAGCTGTTTTTT,CASSHGQGAGGELFF